The entry that follows covers one T cell receptor beta chain sequence. Its antigen is undetermined. Each donor gave around 9.6 milliliters of peripheral blood. PCR was performed a second time for about 7 to 12 cycles using a sample-barcoded 5' primer and a J-beta primer mix. TCRdb ran MiXCR on the 5' RACE reads and lists one entry per CDR3 protein. The sample consists of over 500,000 distinct CDR3 sequences, roughly half of them appearing once. This sample was taken from a study of blood T cells in healthy people across ages. Findings of the study overall: Estimates drawn from one million T cells were deemed to understate diversity. With age, beta diversity per million T cells declined roughly linearly, significantly by 35 to 40.

There are 18 residues in the CDR3. J was trimmed by 0 bases and V by 6 bases; bases with no gene match: 13. Germline V gene sequence: CDR1 DFQATT, CDR2 SNEGSKA (reference sequence). The sequenced sample consisted of blood. The sequence came from an elderly woman in good health. The genes are TRBV20-1 and TRBJ2-1, with 11 positions matching TRBD2. This chain's CDR3 is CSATRGTSGSFSYNEQFF. DNA for the CDR3: TGCAGTGCAACGAGGGGAACTAGCGGGAGCTTCTCCTACAATGAGCAGTTCTTC.